This entry lists 7 T cell receptor beta chains sequenced from one sample in a study of CD8+CD57+ T cells in acquired aplastic anemia. The template used for profiling TCR beta VDJ and CDR3 was genomic DNA. TCRdb reprocessed the reads via MiXCR and lists one record per CDR3 protein. The sample gives under 350,000 distinct CDR3 sequences, 56% of which show up once; 1.3% is in the top ten. Sequencing was done on patients that had shown CD8+CD57+ cell expansion by flow cytometry. Input material: sorted CD4+, CD8+, or CD8+CD57+ T cells (not recorded which) from PBMCs. The receptors derive from a human donor with aplastic anemia.

CDR3 nucleotides: TGTGCCAGCAGCGTAGGGATACTAGCGGGAGACGAGACCCAGTACTTC. Amino acid sequence: CASSVGILAGDETQYF. The rearrangement links TRBV9 to TRBJ2-5, with 11 bases identical to TRBD2. Trimming cost V 0 bases and J 5 bases; bases outside gene matches: 6. The CDR3 contains 16 residues. Looked up from germline, CDR1 is SGDLS and CDR2 is YYNGEE.

This clonotype came up once. The chain is built from TRBV7-3 and TRBJ2-1; tentative D call: TRBD1 (5 bases). V shed 3 bases and J shed 5 bases, with 8 bases lying between them. The V gene's germline CDR1 is SGHTA and CDR2 FQGTGA. The CDR3 length is 13 residues. The CDR3 region is CASSFGQNNEQFF. CDR3 bases: TGTGCCAGCAGCTTCGGACAAAACAATGAGCAGTTCTTC.

In regard to this clonotype: Because the CDR3 is missing its conserved closing phenylalanine or tryptophan, this is likely a read error. It is unclear where the CDR3 begins or ends on the DNA, so no DNA is shown, and the CDR3 is as TCRdb lists it. The V and J genes are TRBV30 and TRBJ2-7; the DNA was not compared with TRBD1, the D call given in the table. The V gene's germline CDR1 is GTSNPN and CDR2 SVGIG (reference sequence). 9 amino acids form the CDR3, both terminal residues included. The CDR3 reads CAWSVDLSG.

The DNA of the CDR3 is TGCGCCAGCAGTTTTAGCGGGGGGGCGGGTGAGCAGTTCTTC. Amino acid sequence: CASSFSGGAGEQFF. The chain carries TRBV10-2 and TRBJ2-1; 11 bases map to TRBD2. Germline V gene lookup returns CDR1 WSHSY and CDR2 SAAADI. J lost 9 bases, V lost 5 bases, and 6 bases had no gene match. CDR3 size: 14 residues.

The chain has TRBV25-1 and TRBJ1-6; weak D call: TRBD1 (5 bases). Trimming cost V 3 bases and J 10 bases, with 16 bases left between them. Germline CDR1 is MGHDK and CDR2 is SYGVNS. This CDR3 is 15 amino acids long. CDR3 protein: CASSDNGGWDSPLHF. The CDR3, as DNA: TGTGCCAGCAGTGATAATGGTGGGTGGGACTCACCCCTCCACTTT. Full variable domain (rest looked up from reference TRBV25-1 and TRBJ1-6): EADIYQTPRYLVIGTGKKITLECSQTMGHDKMYWYQQDPGMELHLIHYSYGVNSTEKGDLSSESTVSRIRTEHFPLTLESARPSHTSQYLCASSDNGGWDSPLHFGNGTRLTVT.

At least ten counts were recorded for this clonotype. The chain links TRBV2 to TRBJ2-1, with a possible D match to TRBD2 (6 bases). The CDR3 contains 13 residues. The V and J ends lost 10 bases and 4 bases respectively, with 14 bases between them. Germline V CDR1 and CDR2: SNHLY, FYNNEI. This CDR3 is CATRAGTYNEQFF. The CDR3 DNA is TGTGCCACCCGGGCGGGGACGTACAATGAGCAGTTCTTC.

Comments on this clonotype: This may arise from a read error, as a much more abundant clone is one base away. The V and J genes are TRBV3-1 and TRBJ2-1; tentative D call: TRBD2 (5 bases). CDR3 size: 15 residues. From germline, CDR1 is LGHDT and CDR2 YNNKEL (reference sequence). The CDR3 region is CVSRHSGGSYNEQFF. DNA for the CDR3: TGTGTCAGCAGACACAGCGGAGGCTCCTACAATGAGCAGTTCTTC.